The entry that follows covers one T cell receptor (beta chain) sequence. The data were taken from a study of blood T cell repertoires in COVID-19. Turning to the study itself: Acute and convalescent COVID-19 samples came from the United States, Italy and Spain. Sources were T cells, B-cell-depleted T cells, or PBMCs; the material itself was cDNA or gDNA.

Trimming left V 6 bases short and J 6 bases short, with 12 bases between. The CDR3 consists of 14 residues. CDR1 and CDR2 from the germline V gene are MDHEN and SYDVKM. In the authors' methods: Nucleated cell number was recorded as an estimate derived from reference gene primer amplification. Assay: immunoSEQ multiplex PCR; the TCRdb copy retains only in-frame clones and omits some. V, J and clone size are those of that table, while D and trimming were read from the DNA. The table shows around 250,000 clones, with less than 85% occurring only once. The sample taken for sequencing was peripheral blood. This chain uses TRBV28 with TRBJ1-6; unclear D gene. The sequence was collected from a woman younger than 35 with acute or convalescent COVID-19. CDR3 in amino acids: CASSLLNPNSPLHF. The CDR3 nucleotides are TGTGCCAGCAGCCTCCTAAATCCTAATTCACCCCTCCACTTT.